This T cell receptor (beta chain) was observed in a study of cytomegalovirus exposure and HLA in healthy donors. The PCR had 60 Vbeta and 13 Jbeta primers. Assay used: immunoSEQ multiplex PCR; TCRdb lists only in-frame clones, some missing. The sample has about 200,000 clones; the top ten hold 6.5%. Trimming removed 0 bases from V and 1 base from J; junction bases left unmatched: 7. Germline V CDR1 and CDR2: GTSNPN, SVGIG (reference sequence). This CDR3 comprises 17 residues. This sequence joins TRBV30 and TRBJ2-4, with 9 bases lining up with TRBD2. Sequenced sample: PBMCs. This TCR was recovered from a man aged 25 to 45 in good health and CMV-seronegative. CDR3 in amino acids: CAWSVGTSIGAKNIQYF. For the CDR3, the DNA is TGTGCCTGGAGTGTGGGGACTAGCATCGGGGCCAAAAACATTCAGTACTTC.